This T cell receptor (beta chain) was observed in a study of shared clonotypes between healthy human individuals. Regarding the study as a whole: For naive CD4 cells, roughly 5% of clonotypes were shared across a few donors.

Concerning this clone: Its antigen is undetermined.

Every immunoSEQ plate was one replicate of a subset's evenly spread DNA. TCRdb's copy holds only in-frame clones and misses some; the assay was immunoSEQ multiplex PCR. The sample lists 1.5 million to 2.5 million clones, about 95% occurring once. V lost 2 bases to trimming and J lost 2 bases, with 16 bases between them. Germline CDR1 reads SGHRS; CDR2 reads YFSETQ. CDR3 length: 16 residues. CD45RO negativity and positive selection for CCR7 defined naive CD8 cells, a population that excluded terminally differentiated effector memory CD45RA+ cells. The chain uses TRBV5-1 and TRBJ2-5; weak D call: TRBD1 (5 bases). Sample: naive CD8+ T cells sorted from blood. This clonotype originated in a man younger than 35 in good health. CDR3 DNA: TGCGCCAGCAGCTTACACCCAGCGACAGTACAAGAGACCCAGTACTTC. This encodes CASSLHPATVQETQYF.